The sequence of this T cell receptor beta chain was determined in a study of molecular identifiers for immune sequencing clone quantification. Across the study: With replicates, the RNA of about 19,000 or 110,000 naive CD8 cells was split five ways and four were sequenced.

MiXCR, applied by TCRdb to the PCR reads, yields one record per CDR3 protein. This table has about 36,000 distinct CDR3 sequences, 15% to 20% appearing once. V lost 11 bases and J lost 7; bases outside the gene matches: 4. The CDR3 extends over 12 amino acids. Per germline, CDR1 MDHEN and CDR2 SYDVKM. Findings of the study overall: The study reportedly detected spiked Jurkat TCR RNA from one cell among around 970,000 naive cells.

This clonotype was counted at least ten times. As yet, its antigen is unknown. The receptor's source is a human donor in good health. Some libraries in this study had Jurkat cell RNA spiked in. V usage is TRBV28 and J usage is TRBJ1-5, with 11 bases that match TRBD1. The sample taken for sequencing was naive CD8+ T cells from blood, with Jurkat cell RNA spiked in. Subset reported: FACS-sorted CD8+CD4-CCR7+CD45RA+ naive T cells. The CDR3 nucleotides read TGTGCCGGACAGGGGGCGGACCAGCCCCAGCATTTT. It translates to CAGQGADQPQHF.